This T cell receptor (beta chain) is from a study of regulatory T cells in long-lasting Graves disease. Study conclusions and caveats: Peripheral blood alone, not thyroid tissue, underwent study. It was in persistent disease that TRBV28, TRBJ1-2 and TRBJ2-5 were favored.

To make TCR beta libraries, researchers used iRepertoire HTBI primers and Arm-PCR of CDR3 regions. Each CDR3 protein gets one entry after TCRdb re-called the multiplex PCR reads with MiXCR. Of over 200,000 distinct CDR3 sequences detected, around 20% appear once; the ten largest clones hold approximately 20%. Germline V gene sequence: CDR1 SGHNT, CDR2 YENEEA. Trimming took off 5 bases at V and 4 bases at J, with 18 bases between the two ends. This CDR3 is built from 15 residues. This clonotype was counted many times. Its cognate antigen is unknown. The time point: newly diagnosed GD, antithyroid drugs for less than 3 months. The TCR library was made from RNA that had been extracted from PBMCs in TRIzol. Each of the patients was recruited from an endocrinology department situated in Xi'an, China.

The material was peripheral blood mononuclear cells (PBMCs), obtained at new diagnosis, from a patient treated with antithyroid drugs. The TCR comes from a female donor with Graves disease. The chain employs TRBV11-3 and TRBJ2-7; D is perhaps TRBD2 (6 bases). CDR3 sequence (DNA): TGTGCCAGCAGCAGATTCCTAGCGCGGGATTACGAGCAGTACTTC. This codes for CASSRFLARDYEQYF.